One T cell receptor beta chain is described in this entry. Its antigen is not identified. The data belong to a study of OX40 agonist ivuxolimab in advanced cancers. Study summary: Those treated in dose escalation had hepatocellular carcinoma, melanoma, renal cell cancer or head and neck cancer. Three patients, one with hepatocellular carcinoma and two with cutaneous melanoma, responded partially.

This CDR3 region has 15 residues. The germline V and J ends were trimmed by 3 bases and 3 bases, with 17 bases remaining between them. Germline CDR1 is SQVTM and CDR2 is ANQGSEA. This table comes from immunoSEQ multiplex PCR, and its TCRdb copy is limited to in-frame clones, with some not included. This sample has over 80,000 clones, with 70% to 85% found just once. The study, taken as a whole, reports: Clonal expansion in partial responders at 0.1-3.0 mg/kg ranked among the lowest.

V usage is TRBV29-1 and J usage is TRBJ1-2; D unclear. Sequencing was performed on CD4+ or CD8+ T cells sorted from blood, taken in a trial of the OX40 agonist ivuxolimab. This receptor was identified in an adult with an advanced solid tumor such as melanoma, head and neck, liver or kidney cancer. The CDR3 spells CSVDTNKRNYYGYTF. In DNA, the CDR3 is TGCAGCGTTGATACTAATAAGCGGAACTACTATGGCTACACCTTC.